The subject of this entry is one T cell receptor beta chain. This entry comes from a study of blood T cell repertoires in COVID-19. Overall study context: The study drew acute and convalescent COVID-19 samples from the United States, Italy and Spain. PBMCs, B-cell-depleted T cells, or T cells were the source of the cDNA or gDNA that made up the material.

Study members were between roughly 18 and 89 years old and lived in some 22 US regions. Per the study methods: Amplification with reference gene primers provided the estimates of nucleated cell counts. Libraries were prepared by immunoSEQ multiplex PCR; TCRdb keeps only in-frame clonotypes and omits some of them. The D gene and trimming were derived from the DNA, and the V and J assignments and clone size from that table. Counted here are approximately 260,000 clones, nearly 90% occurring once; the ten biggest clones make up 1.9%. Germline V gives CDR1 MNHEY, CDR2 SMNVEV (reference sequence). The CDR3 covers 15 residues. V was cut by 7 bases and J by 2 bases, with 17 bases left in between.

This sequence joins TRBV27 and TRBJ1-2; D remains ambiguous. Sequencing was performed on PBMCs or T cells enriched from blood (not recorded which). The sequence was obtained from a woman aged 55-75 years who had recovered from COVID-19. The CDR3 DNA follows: TGTGCCAGCACCGTCAAAGGGAGAGGGAACTATGGCTACACCTTC. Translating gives CASTVKGRGNYGYTF.